The 7 T cell receptor beta chains given below trace back to one sample, sequenced in a study of blood T cell repertoires in COVID-19. Generated by immunoSEQ multiplex PCR, the TCRdb table keeps only in-frame clones and is missing some. Among some 37,000 clones listed, around nine tenths were seen once. Specimen: peripheral blood. These receptors all stem from a human donor in a cohort sampled during active COVID-19.

The CDR3 DNA reads as TGTGCCAGCAGCTTAGTTACTTTAGCGGGAGCGGGAGCAGATACGCAGTATTTT. Protein product: CASSLVTLAGAGADTQYF. V and J are TRBV7-8 and TRBJ2-3, with 9 bases that match TRBD2. The CDR3 loop spans 18 amino acids. The V segment lost 1 base and the J segment 4 bases; nucleotides outside the gene matches: 12. Germline-derived CDR1 and CDR2 are SGHVS and FQNEAQ.

The CDR3 sequence: CASSREGAVGNTIYF. In DNA, the CDR3 is TGTGCCAGCTCACGAGAGGGGGCAGTTGGAAACACCATATATTTT. The chain joins TRBV18 to TRBJ1-3; 7 nucleotides align to TRBD1. V lost 4 bases to trimming and J lost 3 bases; unmatched junction nucleotides: 6. CDR3 length equals 15 residues. Germline V gene data show CDR1 as KGHSH and CDR2 as LQKENI.

This clone was detected once. V and J are TRBV27 and TRBJ2-7, with 15 nucleotides matching TRBD2. Trimming took 0 bases from V and 3 from J; bases not matched to a gene: 12. This CDR3 comprises 20 residues. CDR1 and CDR2 (germline): MNHEY, SMNVEV (reference sequence). The chain's CDR3 is CASSLSNWRTSGREYYEQYF. CDR3 in DNA: TGTGCCAGCAGTTTATCGAATTGGAGGACTAGCGGGAGGGAATACTACGAGCAGTACTTC.

V and J are TRBV5-1 and TRBJ2-1; 8 bases agree with TRBD1. The germline gives CDR1 SGHRS, CDR2 YFSETQ. The CDR3 totals 15 residues. V shed 0 bases and J 7 bases; nucleotides not matched to a gene: 6. Here the CDR3 DNA reads TGCGCCAGCAGCTTGGGTGGACAGGGAGTGAATGAGCAGTTCTTC. It encodes CASSLGGQGVNEQFF.

The CDR3 DNA is TGTGCCAGCTCACCGGGTCGTAGGGACAGGGAATCTAAACCTCTCACAGATACGCAGTATTTT. Protein product: CASSPGRRDRESKPLTDTQYF. The V gene is TRBV18, the J gene TRBJ2-3, with 9 bases fitting TRBD1. This CDR3 is built from 21 residues. Trimming took 3 bases from V and 2 from J; bases not matched to a gene: 21. CDR1 is KGHSH, CDR2 LQKENI, per germline.

This chain uses TRBV7-2 with TRBJ1-1, with 7 bases lining up with TRBD1. The junction had 1 base not matched to a gene; V was cut back by 1 base and J by 2 bases. This CDR3 is 14 amino acids long. Looked up from germline, CDR1 is SGHTA and CDR2 is FQGNSA. CDR3 protein: CASSLGTGNTEAFF. The CDR3 bases are TGTGCCAGCAGCTTAGGGACAGGTAACACTGAAGCTTTCTTT.

The chain carries TRBV7-2 and TRBJ2-1, with 7 bases matching TRBD1. CDR3 length equals 16 residues. Trimming removed 1 base from V and 3 bases from J; junction bases left unmatched: 6. Germline V gene sequence: CDR1 SGHTA, CDR2 FQGNSA. CDR3 in amino acids: CASSLEGAVGYNEQFF. The DNA for the CDR3 is TGTGCCAGCAGCTTAGAGGGGGCGGTTGGCTACAATGAGCAGTTCTTC. The variable domain in full, with the rest retrieved from reference TRBV7-2 and TRBJ2-1, is GAGVSQSPSNKVTEKGKDVELRCDPISGHTALYWYRQSLGQGLEFLIYFQGNSAPDKSGLPSDRFSAERTGGSVSTLTIQRTQQEDSAVYLCASSLEGAVGYNEQFFGPGTRLTVL.